This T cell receptor beta chain was observed in a study of blood T cell repertoires in COVID-19. Study information: COVID-19 samples from acute and convalescent phases originated in the United States, Italy and Spain.

Comments on this clone: Sequence at one end of the junction differs from germline and may be a read error.

Germline-derived CDR1 and CDR2 are SNHLY and FYNNEI. The CDR3 runs to 12 residues. The data were produced by immunoSEQ multiplex PCR, yet TCRdb's version contains in-frame clones alone and is incomplete. Among 150,000 or so clones, approximately 78% were seen once, and the ten largest hold around 15%. The rearrangement joins TRBV2 to TRBJ2-4, with TRBD2 matching 12 bases. The sequence derives from a human donor with acute or convalescent COVID-19. The donor label of this sample is uncertain. The sequenced material came from peripheral blood. CDR3 nucleotides: TGTGCCAGCAGTCAAACTAGCGGGGGGATGAACTTC. Translating it yields CASSQTSGGMNF.